Included here is one TCR beta chain sequence, with context. This clone has more than one count but fewer than ten. No cognate antigen has been identified for it. Within one base of it there is no much larger clone, and no base qualities were kept. The time point label, read with the paper, signifies: cycle 2 day 1 (C2D1) of nivolumab. All trial patients had relapsed after autologous stem cell transplantation, with cohorts A, B and C differing in prior brentuximab vedotin exposure. The trial cohort comprised more than 55 patients with relapsed/refractory classical Hodgkin lymphoma whose best overall responses were complete response, partial response or progressive disease. In the multi-cohort phase II CheckMate 205 trial, trial patients received single-agent nivolumab. Best overall response was determined by an independent review committee according to the 2007 International Working Group response criteria. PBMCs from the trial were collected at three points: immediately before nivolumab initiation (C1D1), and during therapy at cycle 2 day 1 and cycle 4 day 1. After peripheral blood was drawn into 8 mL Vacutainer Cell Preparation Tubes, PBMCs were isolated by centrifugation and then cryopreserved.

The sample comes from a study of PD-1 blockade in classical Hodgkin lymphoma (dated by TCRdb to the early 2020s). Context from the whole study: Nivolumab dosing was 3 mg/kg intravenously every 2 weeks, continuing until either disease progression or unacceptable toxicity. A peripheral blood immune signature of response to PD-1 blockade in classical Hodgkin lymphoma was defined using TCR beta sequencing and CyTOF.

What the research found in general, with its limitations: Baseline TCR diversity was reported as lower in newly diagnosed patients than in healthy donors, and lower still in relapsed/refractory patients. The study was limited to a single clinical trial cohort, and causes of repertoire differences, possibly disease activity or prior therapy, remained undefined. Trial patients with a complete response had baseline diversity similar to that of newly diagnosed patients, while partial responders and progressors had significantly lower diversity. Patients starting nivolumab less than 1 year after ASCT had lower diversity and were excluded from later analyses to avoid confounding by immune reconstitution. By C4D1, a significant rise was seen in CD4+ TCR diversity but not in CD8+ TCR diversity (p=0.0027 vs p=0.16), and the rise was most apparent among complete responders (p=0.02).

Genomic DNA was extracted with the Qiagen DNeasy kit from unsorted PBMCs and from negatively selected CD4+ and CD8+ fractions. TCR beta CDR3 regions were amplified by immunoSEQ multiplex PCR using primers annealing to V and J segments. A synthetic immune receptor repertoire was used to minimize amplification bias, and any remaining bias was removed computationally after sequencing. As for the original processing: Repertoire diversity was quantified as the Shannon entropy index using custom Python scripts. Unsorted, CD4+ and CD8+ repertoires were examined separately, except in combined analyses, for which CD4+ and CD8+ sequences were merged in silico. A clone was considered expanded if an increase in frequency of at least 2-fold after treatment relative to C1D1 was found, and a pseudocount of 0.5 was applied to clones undetected at baseline. Singleton clones were defined as clones with 0 or 1 copy at C1D1, and non-singleton clones were defined as clones with 2 or more copies. Clones expanded in unsorted samples were annotated as CD4+, CD8+ or unknown by matching protein sequences in sorted samples from the same patient. Wilcoxon tests on paired samples were used to test diversity changes from C1D1 to C4D1. Sourced from immuneACCESS, this table was stored by TCRdb with only in-frame sequences that have V and J called. A share of the clones is absent; for the studies checked, an unresolved V gene accounts for under half, and the remainder has no known explanation. Clonal size and the V and J genes are those of that table, whereas D and trimming came from the DNA. Within this sample are around 45,000 clones, with roughly 70% of them counted one time only. The ten most abundant clones make up 2.5% to 3% of the sample.

Looking up the germline V gene (reference sequence) yields CDR1 SGHNT and CDR2 YYREEE. The CDR3, from cysteine to phenylalanine, totals 14 residues. Just CDR3 DNA is preserved here, 42 bases in frame from base 1. At the junction V is shortened by 5 bases and J by 5 bases, with 16 bases in between. This TCR came from a human donor with classical Hodgkin lymphoma. The material was peripheral blood mononuclear cells (PBMCs), obtained before the second cycle of nivolumab. The V gene is TRBV5-4 and the J gene is TRBJ1-1; TRBD1 is perhaps the D gene, given 6 matching bases. The CDR3 loop reads CASRLAGGRTEAFF. The DNA reads TGTGCCAGCAGACTGGCGGGGGGCAGGACTGAAGCTTTCTTT.